These 6 T cell receptor beta chains came from one sample sequenced in a study of graft-versus-host responses after intestinal transplantation (dated by TCRdb to the early 2020s). The method behind the library was the immunoSEQ multiplex PCR assay. Held by TCRdb, this immuneACCESS table contains in-frame sequences only and omits some clones. Under half of the omission traces to an unresolved V gene where checked; the cause of the rest is unknown. This sample comprises 95,000 or so clones, approximately 90% of them detected only once. About 16% of the sample rests with the top ten. The source material was PBMCs, sampled approximately 470 days after intestinal transplant. These receptors all stem from a human patient who received an intestinal transplant, so some T cells may come from the graft donor.

The V call is TRBV7-8, the J call TRBJ2-1; possibly TRBD2 for D (5 bases). Germline V gene lookup returns CDR1 SGHVS and CDR2 FQNEAQ. CDR3 length: 15 residues. V was trimmed by 0 bases and J by 8 bases, leaving 14 bases between them. DNA for the CDR3: TGTGCCAGCAGCTTAGCGGACTCTAGGGTCTATGAGCAGTTCTTC. It translates to CASSLADSRVYEQFF.

The chain joins TRBV11-2 to TRBJ2-7; D is possibly TRBD1 (5 bases). The CDR3 consists of 15 residues. V lost 5 bases, J lost 0 bases, and 14 bases lay in between. Per germline, CDR1 SGHAT and CDR2 FQNNGV. CDR3 DNA: TGTGCCAGCAGCCCCAGGTGGGGCAGCTCCTACGAGCAGTACTTC. It translates to CASSPRWGSSYEQYF.

Only one count was recorded for this clone. The chain combines TRBV12-5 with TRBJ1-1; possibly TRBD1 for D (6 bases). This CDR3 has 14 residues. Germline CDR1 reads LGHNT; CDR2 reads FRNRAP. V was shortened by 7 bases and J by 5 bases, with 17 bases between the two germline ends. CDR3 nucleotides: TGTGCTAGTGAGGCCCCAGGGGTTCGGACTGAAGCTTTCTTT. This codes for CASEAPGVRTEAFF. The whole variable domain, filled in from reference TRBV12-5 and TRBJ1-1, reads DARVTQTPRHKVTEMGQEVTMRCQPILGHNTVFWYRQTMMQGLELLAYFRNRAPLDDSGMPKDRFSAEMPDATLATLKIQPSEPRDSAVYFCASEAPGVRTEAFFGQGTRLTVV.

Note on this clone: A read error may account for a junction end that differs from germline. The gene calls are TRBV7-7 and TRBJ2-5; tentatively, D is TRBD1 (6 bases). The CDR3 covers 16 residues. Germline lookup yields CDR1 SSHAT and CDR2 FNYEAQ (reference sequence). Here the CDR3 reads CASSAKGDSLWETQYF. The CDR3 nucleotides read TGTGCTAGCAGCGCCAAGGGGGATAGTTTATGGGAGACCCAGTACTTC.

The rearrangement joins TRBV5-1 to TRBJ2-7; maybe TRBD2 (6 bases). V dropped 4 bases and J dropped 6 bases, with 14 bases sitting between them. This CDR3 has 13 residues. In germline, CDR1 is SGHRS, CDR2 YFSETQ. Here the CDR3 DNA reads TGCGCCAGCAGCCGGGACTTTTTCGGCGAGCAGTACTTC. Translated: CASSRDFFGEQYF.

This clone was recorded only once. The chain combines TRBV9 with TRBJ2-2; D unresolved. Germline lookup yields CDR1 SGDLS and CDR2 YYNGEE. Trimming took off 3 bases at V and 3 bases at J, with 18 bases between the two ends. This CDR3 region has 17 residues. CDR3 DNA sequence: TGTGCCAGCAGCGCCTCATCAGACCTCGGGTACACCGGGGAGCTGTTTTTT. Its protein product is CASSASSDLGYTGELFF.